This is a list of T cell receptor beta chains from one sample in a study of blood T cell repertoires in COVID-19. Only in-frame clones appear in the TCRdb table, and some are missing; sequencing was by immunoSEQ multiplex PCR. The repertoire consists of approximately 150,000 clones, with around 90% occurring once and the leading ten covering around 1.9%. The material sequenced was peripheral blood. The receptors here all came from a man between 65 and 80 years old with acute or convalescent COVID-19. Both conserved end residues are part of each CDR3. D genes are given only for firm matches. A row's size may be missing; if present it is once, few, many or a size class.

D gene	V gene	J gene	clone size	CDR3 DNA	CDR3 protein
.	TRBV2	TRBJ1-1	.	TGTGCCAGCAGCAGGACAGAGAACACTGAAGCTTTCTTT	CASSRTENTEAFF
.	TRBV13	TRBJ1-1	.	TGTGCCAGCAGCTTAGTGACAGGCACTGAAGCTTTCTTT	CASSLVTGTEAFF
.	TRBV19	TRBJ2-2	.	TGTGCCATTTCGGGACACGTCACCGGGGAGCTGTTTTTT	CAISGHVTGELFF
.	TRBV29-1	TRBJ2-2	.	TGCAGCGTTGAAAGAGAGGCGGATACCGGGGAGCTGTTTTTT	CSVEREADTGELFF
TRBD2	TRBV5-6	TRBJ2-5	.	TGTGCCAGCAGCTTGGTAGCTGGGGGGGTGGAGACCCAGTACTTC	CASSLVAGGVETQYF
TRBD2	TRBV29-1	TRBJ2-5	.	TGCAGCGTTGAACCCCGACTCACTAGCGGGAGAAGAGAGACCCAGTACTTC	CSVEPRLTSGRRETQYF
.	TRBV2	TRBJ1-5	.	TGTGCCAGCAGACAGGAATCAGGGCCCCAGCATTTT	CASRQESGPQHF
TRBD2	TRBV6-2/TRBV6-3	TRBJ2-7	.	TGTGCCAGCAGTTCCCGGCTAGCGGGAGGTCTATACGAGCAGTACTTC	CASSSRLAGGLYEQYF
.	TRBV18	TRBJ1-1	.	TGTGCCAGCTCACCGGGAAGGGGTGACACTGAAGCTTTCTTT	CASSPGRGDTEAFF
.	TRBV10-1	TRBJ2-7	few	TGCGCCAGCAGTGAGTCTCGGCAGGGGTTAACCGAGCAGTACTTC	CASSESRQGLTEQYF
TRBD2	TRBV6-5	TRBJ2-1	.	TGTGCCAGCAGTCCTAGCGGAGGCGAGCAGTTCTTC	CASSPSGGEQFF
.	TRBV3-1/TRBV3-2	TRBJ2-3	.	TGTGCCAGCAGCCAAGTTAGCAGGGGAGATACGCAGTATTTT	CASSQVSRGDTQYF
TRBD2	TRBV4-2	TRBJ2-2	.	TGTGCCAGCAGCCAAGCGGGGGGGCAAGGGGCCGGGGAGCTGTTTTTT	CASSQAGGQGAGELFF
.	TRBV3-1/TRBV3-2	TRBJ2-7	.	TGTGCCAGCAGCTTGGGGGCGGGCGAGCAGTACTTC	CASSLGAGEQYF
.	TRBV9	TRBJ1-3	.	TGTGCCAGCAGCCCCCGACAGGCGAGCTCTGGAAACACCATATATTTT	CASSPRQASSGNTIYF
TRBD2	TRBV6-5	TRBJ2-7	.	TGTGCCAGCAGAACTTCAGCGTTAGCGGGAGAGCAGTACTTC	CASRTSALAGEQYF